This T cell receptor (beta chain) stems from a study of cytomegalovirus exposure and HLA in healthy donors. In the PCR, 60 Vbeta and 13 Jbeta primers were used. The assay was immunoSEQ multiplex PCR, and TCRdb's table has in-frame clones only and misses some. Here the sample spans a few hundred thousand clones, about three quarters being singletons. Unmatched junction bases numbered 11, after V lost 5 bases and J lost 4 bases. This CDR3 is 15 amino acids long. Germline loops: CDR1 SEHNR, CDR2 FQNEAQ (reference sequence). The receptor's source is a man between 18 and 29 years old in good health and CMV-seronegative. The sequenced sample was PBMCs. This chain joins TRBV7-9 and TRBJ2-7; 7 bases map to TRBD2. The CDR3 nucleotides read TGTGCCAGCAGCCCGCGAGGAGCGGGATTTTACGAGCAGTACTTC. It codes for CASSPRGAGFYEQYF.